This record concerns one TCR beta chain sequence. This sample is part of a study of blood T cell repertoires in COVID-19. Some clones are missing from TCRdb's copy, which holds only in-frame ones; the method was immunoSEQ multiplex PCR. The table has under 150,000 clones, 85% seen once. The CDR3 is 15 amino acids. The germline CDR1 and CDR2 sequences are SGHTA and FQGNSA. Germline trimming cut 5 bases from V and 5 bases from J; bases unmatched to any gene: 10. Sequencing was carried out using peripheral blood. The V call is TRBV7-2, the J call TRBJ2-7; 9 nucleotides line up with TRBD2. The sequence was collected from a middle-aged woman with active or convalescent COVID-19. The DNA of the CDR3 is TGTGCCAGCAGCCCGTCTAGCGGGGTCGTCAACGAGCAGTACTTC. This gives the protein CASSPSSGVVNEQYF.